The clone carrying this TCR beta chain was observed a handful of times. Its target is not known. The CDR3 is 18 amino acids. Germline V gives CDR1 SGHNT, CDR2 YYREEE (reference sequence). Between the trimmed V and J ends, which lost 0 bases and 4 bases, there was a span of 22 bases. Amplification from RNA transcripts yielded the TCR beta CDR3 regions. First-round RT-PCR with HTBI primers preceded a second-round multiplex PCR. TCRdb used MiXCR to reprocess the multiplex PCR reads, holding one entry per CDR3 protein. The sample yields over 500,000 distinct CDR3 sequences, approximately 22% seen once. The sample belongs to a study of Graves' ophthalmopathy and Graves' hyperthyroidism. Regarding the study as a whole: Blood samples also showed most expanded thyroid clonotypes exceeding 0.001 frequency.

Sequenced material: peripheral blood. The chain employs TRBV5-4 and TRBJ2-5; no clear D. The sequence came from a young woman with stable Graves' hyperthyroidism. Some clones in this sample may be carry-over from other donors' samples. CDR3 protein: CASSLGVGIRPIGETQYF. CDR3 DNA: TGTGCCAGCAGCTTGGGGGTAGGGATTCGCCCGATTGGAGAGACCCAGTACTTC.